What follows are 8 T cell receptor beta chains derived from one specimen sequenced in a study of human T cells and chemical hapten exposure. Using its own MiXCR run on the RACE reads, TCRdb lists one record per CDR3 protein. The table includes roughly 120,000 distinct CDR3 sequences, approximately 9.1% detected once. Time point indicated: healthy volunteer bleed at 2 weeks. Extraction of total RNA was performed on unfractionated whole blood. Material: whole blood. These TCRs come from a male donor in good health. Some clones in this sample may be carry-over from other donors' samples.

This clonotype came up a few times. The chain links TRBV12-3 or TRBV12-4 to TRBJ2-2; TRBD2 is a possible D gene (7 bases). The CDR3 loop spans 15 amino acids. Trimming shortened V by 6 bases and J by 4 bases, and 15 bases separated the two germline ends. The CDR3 protein is CASSEGGSTTGELFF. CDR3 nucleotide sequence: TGTGCCAGCAGCGAGGGGGGGTCGACCACCGGGGAGCTGTTTTTT.

This clonotype was counted a few times. The chain joins TRBV20-1 to TRBJ2-5; 10 bases are a match to TRBD2. Germline V lookup: CDR1 DFQATT, CDR2 SNEGSKA (reference sequence). J lost 5 bases, V lost 0 bases, and 6 bases had no gene match. The CDR3 is made up of 15 amino acids. The CDR3 loop is CSAREAAGGMETQYF. In DNA form, the CDR3 reads TGCAGTGCTAGAGAAGCAGCGGGGGGGATGGAGACCCAGTACTTC.

The rearrangement joins TRBV5-5 to TRBJ2-7; the D is unclear. The V gene lost 2 bases and the J gene lost 2 bases, with 8 bases spanning the gap. The CDR3 sequence is 13 residues long. The V gene's germline CDR1 is SGHKS and CDR2 YYEKEE (reference sequence). CDR3 loop: CASSFQPAYEQYF. CDR3 sequence (DNA): TGTGCCAGCAGCTTTCAGCCAGCCTACGAGCAGTACTTC.

For this clonotype: A much larger clonotype is one base distant, so this may be a read error. This sequence joins TRBV9 and TRBJ2-7; 7 bases fit TRBD2. This CDR3 region has 15 residues. Germline CDR1 SGDLS, CDR2 YYNGEE. The CDR3 nucleotides are TGTGCCGGCAGCCCAACGGCGGGAGTGGTCTACGAGCAGTACTTC. Its protein product is CAGSPTAGVVYEQYF.

This clonotype has ten or more counts. This chain joins TRBV19 and TRBJ1-2; D possibly corresponds to TRBD1 (6 bases). The germline V and J ends were trimmed by 7 bases and 4 bases, with 16 bases remaining between them. Germline V gives CDR1 LNHDA, CDR2 SQIVND (reference sequence). The CDR3 consists of 14 residues. The CDR3 DNA follows: TGTGCCAGTACCGCCTCAGGGGTGTTCTATGGCTACACCTTC. Its protein is CASTASGVFYGYTF.

At least ten counts were recorded for this clonotype. The chain employs TRBV27 and TRBJ1-2; D may be TRBD1 (5 bases). Per germline, CDR1 MNHEY and CDR2 SMNVEV (reference sequence). Deletions cut 3 bases from V and 5 bases from J, with 13 bases between. The CDR3 consists of 14 residues. This CDR3 is CASSFGGGEYGYTF. As DNA, the CDR3 is TGTGCCAGCAGTTTCGGTGGGGGAGAATATGGCTACACCTTC.

The chain joins TRBV13 to TRBJ2-7; the D gene is possibly TRBD2 (5 bases). The CDR3 spans 12 residues. The germline V and J ends were trimmed by 8 bases and 2 bases, with 10 bases remaining between them. From germline, CDR1 is PRHDT and CDR2 FYEKMQ (reference sequence). The chain's CDR3 is CASGLGPYEQYF. DNA of the CDR3: TGTGCCAGCGGACTGGGCCCCTACGAGCAGTACTTC.

The chain employs TRBV12-3 or TRBV12-4 and TRBJ1-6, with a weak D call TRBD1 (6 bases). V was clipped by 7 bases and J by 7 bases, with 17 bases between them. The CDR3 is 15 amino acids. The CDR3 is CASTRGGTVNSPLHF. Here the CDR3 DNA reads TGTGCCAGCACTAGAGGGGGGACGGTAAATTCACCCCTCCACTTT.